This T cell receptor beta chain was captured in a study of T cells and Merkel cell carcinoma outcomes (dated by TCRdb to 2020 to 2022). In terms of the full investigation: The tumor T-cell repertoire, together with T-cell density, was examined as a predictor of clinical outcome in patients with Merkel cell carcinoma.

Only one count was recorded for this clone. Its binding antigen is unknown. Base qualities are not provided; no much larger clone lies one nucleotide away. Looking up the germline V gene yields CDR1 MDHEN and CDR2 SYDVKM. From the cysteine up to the phenylalanine, the CDR3 has a length of 15 residues. Only the CDR3 portion is preserved as DNA: 45 bases, with reading frame beginning at the first base. V is shortened by 0 bases, J by 2 bases, and the region joining them spans 11 bases. The library was prepared using the immunoSEQ multiplex PCR assay. TCRdb obtained this table from immuneACCESS and retained in-frame rearrangements with V and J assigned. These tables miss some clones; where compared with another copy, unresolved V genes account for less than half of the shortfall, and the remainder is unexplained. The sample table records fewer than 20,000 clones; about 90% of these occur just once. The ten largest make up around 8.3% of the sample.

The samples were obtained from people who had Merkel cell carcinoma. Study-wide findings and limitations: According to the report, clinical outcomes in Merkel cell carcinoma patients could be predicted using T-cell density together with features of the T-cell repertoire.

The V and J genes are TRBV28 and TRBJ2-7, with the D segment possibly TRBD1 or TRBD2, each aligning over 5 bases. What was sequenced was tumor tissue from Merkel cell carcinoma. The sequence derives from a human donor with Merkel cell carcinoma. The sequenced DNA: TGTGCCAGCAGTTTATGGGTGGGACGAACCTACGAGCAGTACTTC. Protein translation: CASSLWVGRTYEQYF.